Each of the 11 T cell receptor beta chains below was sequenced from the same sample in a study of T cell repertoires in cytomegalovirus infection. MiXCR, applied by TCRdb to the reads, yields one record per CDR3 protein. The sample includes about 770,000 distinct CDR3 sequences, 25% to 35% of them seen just once. No antigen is known for these receptors. The sample was cultured CD8+ T cells from PBMCs, taken from culture after CMV antigen stimulation. The origin of the receptors is a human donor in good health (CMV status not recorded). Some clones in this sample may be carry-over from other donors' samples.

This clonotype showed up many times. CDR3: CASSPGIAGLETQYF. The CDR3 region has the DNA TGTGCCAGCAGCCCCGGGATAGCGGGTTTAGAGACCCAGTACTTC. This rearrangement joins TRBV7-2 to TRBJ2-5; 7 bases are shared with TRBD2. The germline gives CDR1 SGHTA, CDR2 FQGNSA. The trim removed 5 bases at V and 4 bases at J, leaving 10 bases unmatched. The CDR3 contains 15 residues.

V usage is TRBV19 and J usage is TRBJ1-1; D is ambiguous. Per germline, CDR1 LNHDA and CDR2 SQIVND (reference sequence). CDR3 length: 11 amino acids. V dropped 7 bases and J dropped 10 bases, with 13 bases sitting between them. CDR3 sequence reads: CASTIGRGAFF. CDR3 nucleotides: TGTGCCAGTACCATAGGAAGAGGAGCTTTCTTT.

This clonotype occurred a few times. The CDR3 loop is CASSLHGGGADTEAFF. The CDR3, as DNA: TGCGCCAGCAGCTTGCATGGGGGGGGGGCGGACACTGAAGCTTTCTTT. This chain uses TRBV5-1 with TRBJ1-1; D is perhaps TRBD1 (6 bases). V gave up 1 base and J gave up 3 bases, with 16 bases separating them. Germline V gives CDR1 SGHRS, CDR2 YFSETQ. The CDR3 covers 16 residues.

This clonotype was seen at least ten times. This chain connects TRBV7-2 to TRBJ2-7; D is ambiguous. V gave up 5 bases and J gave up 5 bases, with 13 bases separating them. This CDR3 region has 13 residues. Germline CDR1 and CDR2: SGHTA and FQGNSA. The CDR3 spells CASSPEASDEQYV. The CDR3 nucleotides read TGTGCCAGCAGCCCCGAGGCCTCGGACGAGCAGTACGTC.

This clonotype was observed a few times. The chain joins TRBV9 to TRBJ2-6, with 11 bases matching TRBD1. V lost 0 bases and J lost 1; bases outside the gene matches: 15. The CDR3 has 22 amino acids. Germline V gives CDR1 SGDLS, CDR2 YYNGEE. DNA of the CDR3: TGTGCCAGCAGCGTAGCACTGATGCCTCATGGACAGGGGGCTTCTGGGGCCAACGTCCTGACTTTC. It specifies CASSVALMPHGQGASGANVLTF.

This clonotype was seen a handful of times. Here the CDR3 DNA reads TGTGCCAGCAGTCAAAATAGGGGGGGAAGGGGAGAGGGCAACTCACCCCTCCACTTT. It translates to CASSQNRGGRGEGNSPLHF. The V gene is TRBV6-1, the J gene TRBJ1-6, with D maybe TRBD1 (6 bases). Per the germline V gene, CDR1 is MNHNS and CDR2 is SASEGT. The CDR3 runs 19 residues. Trimming removed 5 bases at V and 10 bases at J, with 30 bases between.

The CDR3 sequence is CASSKIAEGTFYGNTEAFF. Written as DNA, the CDR3 is TGTGCCAGCTCCAAAATCGCGGAGGGAACCTTTTATGGTAACACTGAAGCTTTCTTT. The genes are TRBV18 and TRBJ1-1; D is ambiguous. Trimming cost V 6 bases and J 2 bases, with 28 bases left between them. This CDR3 spans 19 amino acids. CDR1 and CDR2 (germline): KGHSH, LQKENI.

In this sample, this clonotype turned up many times. The CDR3 DNA follows: TGTGCCAGCAGAGGAGGGGGCGGGACAGATACGCAGTATTTT. Its translation: CASRGGGGTDTQYF. This chain links TRBV6-1 with TRBJ2-3, with a tentative D call TRBD1 (7 bases). The CDR3 has 14 amino acids. The V end lost 6 bases, the J end lost 3 bases, and 13 bases lay between the germline ends. In germline, CDR1 is MNHNS, CDR2 SASEGT.

The chain couples TRBV7-9 to TRBJ2-7, with 8 bases identical to TRBD1. The junction had 3 bases not matched to a gene; V was cut back by 10 bases and J by 4 bases. Germline lookup yields CDR1 SEHNR and CDR2 FQNEAQ (reference sequence). The CDR3 is 11 residues long. CDR3 loop: CAIGQGYEQYV. The CDR3 DNA is TGTGCCATAGGACAGGGATACGAGCAGTACGTC.

In its sample, this clonotype was seen many times. This rearrangement joins TRBV7-8 to TRBJ2-1, with D maybe TRBD1 (5 bases). V was pared by 4 bases and J by 4 bases, with 14 bases between. This CDR3 is 15 amino acids long. Germline V gene lookup returns CDR1 SGHVS and CDR2 FQNEAQ. CDR3 sequence: CASSSTRTPYNEQFF. DNA for the CDR3: TGTGCCAGCAGCTCCACCCGGACACCGTACAATGAGCAGTTCTTC.

In this sample, this clonotype turned up a few times. The chain uses TRBV7-6 and TRBJ2-6; D call uncertain. The CDR3 extends over 13 amino acids. Germline V CDR1 and CDR2: SGHVS, FNYEAQ. Trimming took 1 base from V and 12 from J, leaving 10 bases between them. The chain's CDR3 is CASSLGVSAVLTF. CDR3 nucleotide sequence: TGTGCCAGCAGCTTAGGGGTCTCTGCCGTCCTGACTTTC.